These 29 T cell receptor beta chains originate from one sample sequenced in a study of T cell clonality in common variable immunodeficiency. Generated by immunoSEQ multiplex PCR, the TCRdb table keeps only in-frame clones and is missing some. The repertoire yields about 60,000 clones, none seen only once; the top ten contain around 1.6%. Sequenced: peripheral blood mononuclear cells. These receptors came from a person aged 18 to 70 in good health.

This clone was counted at least ten times. Read coverage stops 3 residues before the CDR3 terminus; the germline J gene supplies the remainder. The rearrangement joins TRBV10-3 to TRBJ2-2; 10 bases match TRBD1. Trimming at V came to 6 bases and at J to 1 base, leaving 11 bases not matched to a gene. The germline V gene has CDR1 ENHRY and CDR2 SYGVKD. The length of the CDR3 is 18 residues. CDR3 residues: CAIRSPTGGRMNTGELFF. The sequenced CDR3 bases are TGTGCCATCAGGTCCCCGACAGGGGGCCGAATGAACACCGGGGAG.

This clone was picked up many times. The read falls 3 residues short of the CDR3 end, and the missing part is taken from the germline J gene. The chain joins TRBV30 to TRBJ1-1, with a tentative D call TRBD1 (5 bases). CDR3 size: 14 residues. From germline, CDR1 is GTSNPN and CDR2 SVGIG (reference sequence). CDR3 loop: CAAEGGRAELVAFF. CDR3 DNA (partial): TGTGCCGCCGAAGGTGGCAGGGCAGAGTTAGTT.

In this sample, this clone turned up many times. The CDR3 end is not reached by the read, which stops 3 residues before it; the germline J gene fills it in. The chain uses TRBV5-5 and TRBJ2-5; 7 bases map to TRBD1. V dropped 0 bases and J dropped 4; count of bases not matched to a gene: 6. Germline values: CDR1 SGHKS, CDR2 YYEKEE (reference sequence). The CDR3 totals 15 residues. The part of the CDR3 DNA that was read is TGTGCCAGCAGCTTGGCCCAAGGGGGCTTAGAGACC. This sequence encodes CASSLAQGGLET. The full CDR3 sequence reads CASSLAQGGLETQYF.

This clone was found many times. Coverage ceases 3 residues before the CDR3 finishes, and the germline J gene fills in the end. The chain recombines TRBV20-1 with TRBJ2-7; 10 bases are shared with TRBD2. This CDR3 comprises 18 residues. V lost 0 bases, J lost 2 bases, and 13 bases stayed unmatched. Germline lookup yields CDR1 DFQATT and CDR2 SNEGSKA (reference sequence). Partial CDR3 DNA: TGCAGTGCTAGAGATGAGGGGTGGGGGCTAGCGGGAGCCTACGAG. Translated: CSARDEGWGLAGAYE. The full CDR3 sequence reads CSARDEGWGLAGAYEQYF.

This clone was seen repeatedly, ten times or more. The sequenced fragment ends 3 residues before the CDR3 boundary, so the rest is inferred from the germline J gene. The gene calls are TRBV7-9 and TRBJ1-2; D is unresolved. The CDR3 contains 13 residues. Looked up from germline, CDR1 is SEHNR and CDR2 is FQNEAQ (reference sequence). Trimming removed 1 base from V and 3 bases from J, with 6 bases in between. The CDR3 sequence is CASSLGLDYGYTF. The sequenced CDR3 bases are TGTGCCAGCAGCTTAGGTCTCGACTATGGC.

This clone was seen ten or more times. The read comes to an end 3 residues before the CDR3 does, leaving the germline J gene to fill in the end. The chain links TRBV28 to TRBJ2-3; 9 bases map to TRBD1. This CDR3 is built from 15 residues. V lost 6 bases, J lost 0 bases, and 4 bases stayed unmatched. CDR1 MDHEN and CDR2 SYDVKM come from the germline V gene. The CDR3: CASSLTGGSTDTQYF. The covered CDR3 bases are TGTGCCAGCAGCCTGACAGGGGGGAGCACAGATACG.

As regards this clone: Read data end 3 residues before the CDR3 end; the end is taken from the germline J gene. The rearrangement joins TRBV30 to TRBJ2-5, with 10 bases fitting TRBD2. Germline V gene data show CDR1 as GTSNPN and CDR2 as SVGIG (reference sequence). J lost 4 bases, V lost 2 bases, and 13 bases had no gene match. The CDR3 has 17 amino acids. The covered CDR3 bases are TGTGCCTGGAGTCGAAAGGGGAGCGGGAGGGCCGTAGAGACC. Amino acid sequence: CAWSRKGSGRAVET. The entire CDR3 sequence reads CAWSRKGSGRAVETQYF.

This clone was found many times. The read ends 3 residues early relative to the CDR3; the germline J gene fills the gap. This sample includes further DNA sequences coding for the same CDR3. The rearrangement joins TRBV20-1 to TRBJ2-5; 12 nucleotides line up with TRBD2. Losses at the gene ends were 3 bases for V and 5 bases for J; bases not matched to a gene: 4. Germline CDR1 DFQATT, CDR2 SNEGSKA (reference sequence). CDR3 length: 14 residues. CDR3 region: CSARTSGSRETQYF. The sequenced CDR3 bases are TGCAGTGCTAGGACTAGCGGGAGTAGGGAGACC.

This clone was detected many times. The CDR3 is cut off 3 residues early in the read; its end comes from the germline J gene. The rearrangement joins TRBV20-1 to TRBJ2-7, with 7 bases aligning to TRBD2. Germline V CDR1 and CDR2: DFQATT, SNEGSKA (reference sequence). The CDR3 consists of 13 residues. V shed 3 bases, J shed 3 bases, and the junction held 5 bases outside the gene matches. The CDR3 spells CSARVASGYEQYF. The sequenced CDR3 bases are TGCAGTGCTAGGGTCGCTAGCGGCTACGAG.

Ten or more counts support this clone. The read ends 3 residues before the CDR3 terminus; that terminus is restored from the germline J gene. The chain has TRBV7-2 and TRBJ2-3; D assignment may be TRBD1 or TRBD2 (5 bases each). The V gene lost 5 bases and the J gene lost 1 base, with 13 bases spanning the gap. This CDR3 has 15 residues. Germline assignment: CDR1 SGHTA and CDR2 FQGNSA. The sequenced part of the CDR3 DNA is TGTGCCAGCAGCGAGGGGTTCTATCGCACAGATACG. Translation gives CASSEGFYRTDT. The CDR3 in full is CASSEGFYRTDTQYF.

This clone is categorized as medium-sized. Read data end 3 residues before the CDR3 end; the end is taken from the germline J gene. The J gene is TRBJ2-5, the V gene TRBV30; no reliable D call. Trimming left V 2 bases short and J 5 bases short, with 6 bases between. Germline-derived CDR1 and CDR2 are GTSNPN and SVGIG (reference sequence). The CDR3 has 11 residues. The sequenced part of the CDR3 DNA is TGTGCCTGGAGTCTCCGGGAGACC. Translated: CAWSLRET. The complete CDR3 sequence is CAWSLRETQYF.

This clone was recorded a few times. The read ends 3 residues before the CDR3 terminus; that terminus is restored from the germline J gene. The chain employs TRBV7-9 and TRBJ1-2; D ambiguous. Per germline, CDR1 SEHNR and CDR2 FQNEAQ (reference sequence). This CDR3 is built from 12 residues. The CDR3 sequence is CASSLNSGMYTF. The part of the CDR3 DNA that was read is TGTGCCAGCAGCTTAAATAGCGGGATG.

This clone was recorded at least ten times. Read coverage stops 3 residues before the CDR3 terminus; the germline J gene supplies the remainder. The chain recombines TRBV4-1 with TRBJ2-1, with a possible D match to TRBD1 (5 bases). The CDR3 sequence is 15 residues long. CDR1 and CDR2 (germline): MGHRA, YSYEKL. Trimming removed 0 bases at V and 6 bases at J, with 12 bases between. The CDR3 loop is CASSQDLRDRNEQFF. The DNA read from the CDR3 is TGCGCCAGCAGCCAAGATCTCAGGGATCGCAATGAG.

This clone was found many times. The read terminates 3 residues before the CDR3 end, so the remaining end is supplied by the germline J gene. This chain links TRBV6-2 or TRBV6-3 with TRBJ2-7, with 10 bases aligning to TRBD2. Looked up from germline, CDR1 is MNHEY and CDR2 is SVGEGT. CDR3 length: 15 residues. Trimming at V came to 10 bases and at J to 5 bases, leaving 14 bases not matched to a gene. Partial CDR3 DNA: TGTGCCACCAAATCCCCGCTAGCGGGAGCCCACGAG. Encoded protein: CATKSPLAGAHE. The complete CDR3 sequence is CATKSPLAGAHEQYF.

This clone was seen repeatedly, ten times or more. The read falls 3 residues short of the CDR3 end, and the missing part is taken from the germline J gene. V is TRBV12-5 and J is TRBJ2-2, with 11 nucleotides matching TRBD2. Germline CDR1 LGHNT, CDR2 FRNRAP. V trimming: 5 bases; J trimming: 4 bases; junction bases outside the gene matches: 6. CDR3 length: 16 amino acids. The CDR3 bases that were read are TGTGCTAGTGGTACCATACTAGCGGGAGCCACCGGGGAG. Protein: CASGTILAGATGE. The CDR3 reads in full as CASGTILAGATGELFF.

This clone was recorded at least ten times. The read ends 3 residues shy of where the CDR3 ends; the end is completed using the germline J gene. V gene TRBV2 combines with J gene TRBJ2-1, with 8 bases that match TRBD2. Germline CDR1 and CDR2: SNHLY and FYNNEI. Germline trimming cut 6 bases from V and 6 bases from J; bases unmatched to any gene: 10. This CDR3 contains 15 residues. The CDR3 protein is CASSPQREWGNEQFF. Partial CDR3 DNA: TGTGCCAGCAGCCCCCAGCGGGAGTGGGGCAATGAG.

This clone was picked up many times. Read sequence stops 3 residues before the CDR3 end, and the germline J gene provides the missing end. The rearrangement links TRBV6-1 to TRBJ2-3, with 10 positions matching TRBD2. V dropped 10 bases and J dropped 1; count of bases not matched to a gene: 11. This CDR3 is built from 16 residues. Germline V gene sequence: CDR1 MNHNS, CDR2 SASEGT. The CDR3 loop reads CATIKAGGAGTDTQYF. The CDR3 DNA, read in part, is TGTGCCACCATTAAAGCGGGAGGGGCCGGCACAGATACG.

This clone was recorded many times. Read coverage stops 3 residues before the CDR3 terminus; the germline J gene supplies the remainder. The V gene is TRBV12-3 or TRBV12-4, the J gene TRBJ1-5, with D tentatively TRBD1 (5 bases). The CDR3 runs 15 residues. The germline V and J ends were trimmed by 3 bases and 3 bases, with 12 bases remaining between them. CDR3 loop: CASSLARQPNQPQHF. CDR3 DNA, as far as it was read: TGTGCCAGCAGTTTGGCCCGACAGCCCAATCAGCCC.

In this sample, this clone turned up many times. The DNA ends 3 residues before the CDR3 does, and the rest of the CDR3 is filled in from the germline J gene. The V and J genes are TRBV20-1 and TRBJ2-1, with 12 bases fitting TRBD2. This CDR3 is 15 amino acids long. Germline assignment: CDR1 DFQATT and CDR2 SNEGSKA (reference sequence). Trimming removed 2 bases from V and 6 bases from J; junction bases left unmatched: 5. CDR3 DNA (partial): TGCAGTGCTAGACTAGCGGGAGGGCCGCGCAATGAG. Translation gives CSARLAGGPRNE. The CDR3 reads in full as CSARLAGGPRNEQFF.

In its sample, this clone was seen many times. Read data end 3 residues before the CDR3 end; the end is taken from the germline J gene. The chain has TRBV18 and TRBJ2-1, with TRBD1 matching 8 bases. This CDR3 contains 16 residues. V trimming: 3 bases; J trimming: 4 bases; junction bases outside the gene matches: 8. Germline CDR1 and CDR2: KGHSH and LQKENI. The part of the CDR3 DNA that was read is TGTGCCAGCTCACCCACCCGGGACAGGACTTACAATGAG. This sequence encodes CASSPTRDRTYNE. The complete CDR3 protein is CASSPTRDRTYNEQFF. The full variable domain, its missing parts supplied by reference TRBV18 and TRBJ2-1, is NAGVMQNPRHLVRRRGQEARLRCSPMKGHSHVYWYRQLPEEGLKFMVYLQKENIIDESGMPKERFSAEFPKEGPSILRIQQVVRGDSAAYFCASSPTRDRTYNEQFFGPGTRLTVL.

This clone was detected many times. The read stops 3 residues short of the end of the CDR3; the missing end is completed from the germline J gene. The rearrangement links TRBV11-3 to TRBJ1-1; D may be TRBD1 (6 bases). The CDR3 contains 14 residues. Germline lookup yields CDR1 SGHNT and CDR2 YENEEA. V gave up 4 bases and J gave up 4 bases, with 13 bases separating them. The sequenced part of the CDR3 DNA is TGTGCCAGCAGCTCACAGGGTGGGAGCACTGAA. It yields the protein CASSSQGGSTE. The entire CDR3 sequence reads CASSSQGGSTEAFF.

This clone has ten or more counts. CDR3 sequence reads: CASSLIGGTTDTQYF. Partial CDR3 DNA: TGTGCCAGCAGCTTAATCGGGGGGACCACAGATACG. This chain connects TRBV7-3 to TRBJ2-3; TRBD2 matches 7 bases. The read finishes 3 residues shy of the CDR3 end, and the germline J gene is used to complete it. The CDR3 has 15 amino acids. Looked up from germline, CDR1 is SGHTA and CDR2 is FQGTGA. V was pared by 1 base and J by 2 bases, with 3 bases of the junction left unmatched.

The table lists this clone with many counts. Partial CDR3 DNA: TGTGCCACCAGCAGAGGACTAGGGGCTTCCTACGAG. It translates to CATSRGLGASYE. The entire CDR3 protein is CATSRGLGASYEQYF. The chain has TRBV15 and TRBJ2-7; D is possibly TRBD2 (6 bases). The read finishes 3 residues shy of the CDR3 end, and the germline J gene is used to complete it. The CDR3 covers 15 residues. Trimming left V 1 base short and J 1 base short, with 11 bases between. The V gene's germline CDR1 is LNHNV and CDR2 YYDKDF (reference sequence). Full variable domain (outside the CDR3, taken from reference TRBV15 and TRBJ2-7): DAMVIQNPRYQVTQFGKPVTLSCSQTLNHNVMYWYQQKSSQAPKLLFHYYDKDFNNEADTPDNFQSRRPNTSFCFLDIRSPGLGDTAMYLCATSRGLGASYEQYFGPGTRLTVT.

This clone was detected many times. The sequenced part of the CDR3 DNA is TGTGCCAGCAGCCAACAAGCGGGAGGGTTCCACGAG. Its translation: CASSQQAGGFHE. The whole CDR3 sequence reads CASSQQAGGFHEQYF. V is TRBV4-2 and J is TRBJ2-7, with TRBD2 matching over 10 bases. The read ends 3 residues early relative to the CDR3; the germline J gene fills the gap. This CDR3 spans 15 amino acids. V lost 2 bases, J lost 5 bases, and 6 bases stayed unmatched. Germline CDR1 and CDR2: LGHNA and YNFKEQ.

This clone was seen ten or more times. The observed sequence ends 3 residues before the CDR3 terminus, with the missing tail filled in from the germline J gene. This chain links TRBV20-1 with TRBJ1-5; 11 bases are a match to TRBD1. The CDR3 consists of 14 residues. Trimming took 5 bases from V and 6 from J; bases not matched to a gene: 6. Germline CDR1 reads DFQATT; CDR2 reads SNEGSKA (reference sequence). CDR3 loop: CSAGGQGASQPQHF. The CDR3 DNA, read in part, is TGCAGTGCTGGAGGACAGGGGGCGAGTCAGCCC.

This clone was detected ten times or more. The read ends 3 residues shy of where the CDR3 ends; the end is completed using the germline J gene. The gene calls are TRBV29-1 and TRBJ1-2, with D possibly being TRBD1 (5 bases). CDR1 is SQVTM, CDR2 ANQGSEA, per germline. V shed 4 bases and J shed 4 bases, with 7 bases lying between them. The CDR3 sequence is 11 residues long. The CDR3 loop reads CSVVDIYGYTF. CDR3 bases read: TGCAGCGTTGTGGACATCTATGGC.

This clone was detected ten times or more. The read stops 3 residues short of the end of the CDR3; the missing end is completed from the germline J gene. The rearrangement joins TRBV5-1 to TRBJ2-7; D remains ambiguous. Germline values: CDR1 SGHRS, CDR2 YFSETQ. V was clipped by 2 bases and J by 3 bases, with 15 bases between them. CDR3 length: 15 residues. The CDR3 loop is CASSLRTVPGYEQYF. The CDR3 DNA, read in part, is TGCGCCAGCAGCTTACGTACGGTACCTGGCTACGAG.

Only a few counts were recorded for this clone. The observed sequence ends 3 residues before the CDR3 terminus, with the missing tail filled in from the germline J gene. The chain is built from TRBV2 and TRBJ1-6, with D maybe TRBD1 (5 bases). CDR1 SNHLY and CDR2 FYNNEI come from the germline V gene. CDR3 length: 14 residues. The V gene lost 4 bases and the J gene lost 7 bases, with 11 bases spanning the gap. The sequenced CDR3 bases are TGTGCCAGCAGTGCGACAGAAAAGAATTCACCC. Amino acids: CASSATEKNSP. The whole CDR3 reads CASSATEKNSPLHF.

A remark on this clone: The read ends 3 residues before the CDR3 terminus; that terminus is restored from the germline J gene. The V gene is TRBV29-1, the J gene TRBJ2-7, with 8 nucleotides matching TRBD2. Germline assignment: CDR1 SQVTM and CDR2 ANQGSEA. The length of the CDR3 is 12 residues. V gave up 4 bases and J gave up 5 bases; unmatched junction bases: 4. CDR3 DNA (partial): TGCAGCGTTGCGACTAGCGCCCACGAG. Translated: CSVATSAHE. The CDR3 as a whole reads CSVATSAHEQYF.